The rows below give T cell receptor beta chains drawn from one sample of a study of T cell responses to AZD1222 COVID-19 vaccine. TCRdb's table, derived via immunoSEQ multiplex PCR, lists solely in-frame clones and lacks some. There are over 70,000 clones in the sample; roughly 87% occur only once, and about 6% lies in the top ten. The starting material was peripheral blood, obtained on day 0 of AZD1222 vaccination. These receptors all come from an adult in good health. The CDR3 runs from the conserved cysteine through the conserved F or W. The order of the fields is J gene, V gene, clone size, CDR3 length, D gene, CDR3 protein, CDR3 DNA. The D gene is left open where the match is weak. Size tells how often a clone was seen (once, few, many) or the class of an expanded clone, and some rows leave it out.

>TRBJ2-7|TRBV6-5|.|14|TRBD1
CASEMGQGAYEQYF
TGTGCCAGCGAGATGGGGCAGGGGGCTTACGAGCAGTACTTC
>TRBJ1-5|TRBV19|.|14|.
CASSRDFDTASQHF
TGTGCCAGTAGTCGGGACTTCGACACAGCGTCCCAGCATTTT
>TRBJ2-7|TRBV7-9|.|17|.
CASSPPGTKLSSYEQYF
TGTGCCAGCAGCCCCCCGGGGACAAAATTGAGCTCCTACGAGCAGTACTTC
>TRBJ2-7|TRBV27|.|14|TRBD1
CASKGNRGPYEQYF
TGTGCCAGCAAAGGGAACAGGGGCCCCTACGAGCAGTACTTC
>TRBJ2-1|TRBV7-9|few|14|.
CASSQGGSDNEQFF
TGTGCCAGCAGCCAGGGGGGAAGTGACAATGAGCAGTTCTTC
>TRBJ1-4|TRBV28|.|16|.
CASSSPRGATNEKLFF
TGTGCCAGCAGTTCCCCCCGGGGAGCAACTAATGAAAAACTGTTTTTT
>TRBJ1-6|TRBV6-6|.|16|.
CASSYLAGRYNSPLHF
TGTGCCAGCAGTTATCTCGCCGGGCGGTATAATTCACCCCTCCACTTT
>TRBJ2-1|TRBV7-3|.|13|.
CASSLQGGNEQFF
TGTGCCAGCAGCTTACAGGGAGGCAATGAGCAGTTCTTC
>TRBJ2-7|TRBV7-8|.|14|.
CASSLGDIIYEQYF
TGTGCCAGCAGCTTAGGGGACATTATATACGAGCAGTACTTC
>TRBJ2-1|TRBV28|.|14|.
CASSFWANNNEQFF
TGTGCCAGCAGTTTTTGGGCGAACAACAATGAGCAGTTCTTC
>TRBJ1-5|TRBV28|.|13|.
CASTPQGGQPQHF
TGTGCCAGCACCCCCCAGGGCGGTCAGCCCCAGCATTTT
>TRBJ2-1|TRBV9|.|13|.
CASSVAPENEQFF
TGTGCCAGCAGCGTAGCTCCGGAAAATGAGCAGTTCTTC
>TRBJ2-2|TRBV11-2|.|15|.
CASSFLFRNTGELFF
TGTGCCAGCAGCTTCCTATTCAGGAACACCGGGGAGCTGTTTTTT
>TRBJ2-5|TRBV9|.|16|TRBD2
CASSPGLALYQETQYF
TGTGCCAGCAGCCCCGGACTAGCGCTCTACCAAGAGACCCAGTACTTC
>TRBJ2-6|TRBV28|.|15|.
CASSFARSGANVLTF
TGTGCCAGCAGCTTCGCCCGCTCTGGGGCCAACGTCCTGACTTTC
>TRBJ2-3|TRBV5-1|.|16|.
CASSLSGVADTDTQYF
TGCGCCAGCAGCTTATCCGGGGTAGCGGACACAGATACGCAGTATTTT
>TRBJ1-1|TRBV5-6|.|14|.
CASSPLGSNTEAFF
TGTGCCAGCAGCCCACTGGGGTCGAACACTGAAGCTTTCTTT
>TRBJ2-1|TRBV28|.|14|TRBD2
CASNGGGLDNEQFF
TGTGCCAGCAATGGCGGGGGGCTGGACAATGAGCAGTTCTTC
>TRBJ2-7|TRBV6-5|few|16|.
CASSYSRGVGTYEQYF
TGTGCCAGCAGTTACTCCAGGGGGGTGGGGACCTACGAGCAGTACTTC
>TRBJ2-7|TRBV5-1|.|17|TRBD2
CASSLAPASGVAYEQYF
TGCGCCAGCAGCTTGGCCCCCGCTAGCGGGGTAGCCTACGAGCAGTACTTC
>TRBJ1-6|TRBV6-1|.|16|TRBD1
CASSEALWGQNSPLHF
TGTGCCAGCAGTGAAGCGCTTTGGGGACAGAATTCACCCCTCCACTTT
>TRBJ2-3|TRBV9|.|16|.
CASSALSGGFTDTQYF
TGTGCCAGCAGCGCACTTTCTGGCGGCTTCACAGATACGCAGTATTTT
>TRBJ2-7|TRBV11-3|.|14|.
CASSPGRNSYEQYF
TGTGCCAGCAGCCCTGGACGGAACTCCTACGAGCAGTACTTC
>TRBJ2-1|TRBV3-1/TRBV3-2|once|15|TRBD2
CASSQATSGNNEQFF
TGTGCCAGCAGCCAAGCGACTAGCGGTAACAATGAGCAGTTCTTC